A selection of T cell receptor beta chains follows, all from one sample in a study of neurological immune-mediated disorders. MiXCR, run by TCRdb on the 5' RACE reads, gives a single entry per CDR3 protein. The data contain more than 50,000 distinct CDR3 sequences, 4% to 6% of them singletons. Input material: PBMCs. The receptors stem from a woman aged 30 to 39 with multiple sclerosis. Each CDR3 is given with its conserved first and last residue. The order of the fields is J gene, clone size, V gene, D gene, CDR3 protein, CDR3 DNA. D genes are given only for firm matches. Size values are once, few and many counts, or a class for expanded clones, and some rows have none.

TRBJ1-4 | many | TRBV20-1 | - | CSASDGPNEKLFF | TGCAGTGCCTCGGACGGACCTAATGAAAAACTGTTTTTT
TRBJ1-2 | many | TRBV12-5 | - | CASGPQVPHYGYTF | TGTGCTAGTGGCCCTCAGGTCCCCCACTATGGCTACACCTTC
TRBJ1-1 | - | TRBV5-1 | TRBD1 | CASSLRARGKVNTEAFF | TGCGCCAGCAGCTTGAGGGCCAGGGGGAAGGTGAACACTGAAGCTTTCTTT
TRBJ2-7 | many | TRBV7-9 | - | CASKGDPPSDYEQYF | TGTGCCAGCAAGGGGGACCCCCCCTCTGACTACGAGCAGTACTTC
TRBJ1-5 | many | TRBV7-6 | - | CASSIDVGGQPQHF | TGTGCCAGCAGCATTGATGTGGGAGGGCAGCCCCAGCATTTT
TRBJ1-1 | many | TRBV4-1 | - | CASSQEGRGGTEAFF | TGCGCCAGCAGCCAAGAGGGCAGGGGTGGCACTGAAGCTTTCTTT
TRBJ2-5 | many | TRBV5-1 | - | CASSQGVEERETQYF | TGCGCCAGCAGCCAAGGGGTGGAGGAACGGGAGACCCAGTACTTC
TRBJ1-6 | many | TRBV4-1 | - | CASSQEVRGSPLNF | TGCGCCAGCAGCCAAGAAGTCAGGGGTTCACCCCTCAACTTT
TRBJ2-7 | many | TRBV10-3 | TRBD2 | CAIGEGGYEQYF | TGTGCCATCGGGGAGGGCGGCTACGAGCAGTACTTC
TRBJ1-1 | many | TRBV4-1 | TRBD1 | CASSPDRGRDAFF | TGCGCCAGCAGCCCGGACAGGGGGCGAGACGCTTTCTTT
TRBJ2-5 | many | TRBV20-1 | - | CSASPQGSSEVGDQETQYF | TGCAGTGCTTCCCCCCAAGGCTCTAGCGAGGTCGGGGATCAAGAGACCCAGTACTTC
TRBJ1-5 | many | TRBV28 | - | CASSSGDRLNQPQHF | TGTGCCAGCAGTTCCGGGGACCGGCTCAATCAGCCCCAGCATTTT
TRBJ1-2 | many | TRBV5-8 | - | CASSLPRTGYTF | TGTGCCAGCAGCTTGCCCCGGACAGGCTACACCTTC
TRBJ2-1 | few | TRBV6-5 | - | CASSLEPGTPRNNEQFF | TGTGCCAGCAGCCTAGAGCCCGGGACACCTAGGAACAATGAGCAGTTCTTC
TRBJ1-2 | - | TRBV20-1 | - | CSARPGTRGGYTF | TGCAGTGCTAGGCCGGGAACTCGGGGCGGCTACACCTTC
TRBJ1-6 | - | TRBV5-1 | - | CASSLEVGGSSPLNF | TGCGCCAGCAGCTTGGAGGTTGGAGGGAGTTCACCCCTCAACTTT
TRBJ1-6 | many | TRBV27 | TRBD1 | CASSPFRDRAAPLHF | TGTGCCAGCAGCCCCTTCCGGGACAGGGCTGCACCCCTCCACTTT
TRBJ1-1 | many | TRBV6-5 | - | CASSPRGGTEAFF | TGTGCCAGCAGCCCAAGGGGGGGCACTGAAGCTTTCTTT
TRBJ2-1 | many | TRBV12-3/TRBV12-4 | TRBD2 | CASSSGRGGYNEQFF | TGTGCCAGCAGTTCTGGCCGCGGGGGTTACAATGAGCAGTTCTTC
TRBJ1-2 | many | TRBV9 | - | CASSATYGYGYTF | TGTGCCAGCAGCGCTACTTACGGCTATGGCTACACCTTC
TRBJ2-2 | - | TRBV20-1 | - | CSARDRRVGTGELFF | TGCAGTGCTAGAGATAGGAGGGTAGGCACCGGGGAGCTGTTTTTT
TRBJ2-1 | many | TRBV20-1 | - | CSARVGGWNNEQFF | TGCAGTGCTAGAGTAGGTGGCTGGAACAATGAGCAGTTCTTC
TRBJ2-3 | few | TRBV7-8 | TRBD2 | CASSLETAGGTDTQYF | TGTGCCAGCAGCTTAGAGACGGCGGGGGGGACAGATACGCAGTATTTT
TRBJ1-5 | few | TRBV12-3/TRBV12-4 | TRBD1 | CASSLTGGDQPQNF | TGTGCCAGCAGCCTCACAGGGGGAGATCAGCCCCAGAATTTT
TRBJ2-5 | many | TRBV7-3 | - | CASSSGGPGTQYF | TGTGCCAGCAGCTCGGGGGGCCCCGGGACCCAGTACTTC
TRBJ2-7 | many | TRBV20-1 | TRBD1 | CSARDRASYEQYF | TGCAGTGCTAGGGACAGGGCCTCCTACGAGCAGTACTTC
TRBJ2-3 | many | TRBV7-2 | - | CASSRPPPGEPTDTQYF | TGTGCCAGCAGCCGCCCTCCCCCCGGGGAGCCCACAGATACGCAGTATTTT
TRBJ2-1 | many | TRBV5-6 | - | CASSFETVGLFF | TGTGCCAGCAGCTTTGAAACAGTAGGGCTGTTCTTC
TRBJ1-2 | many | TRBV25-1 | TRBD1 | CASRQGTYGYTF | TGTGCCAGCAGACAGGGGACCTATGGCTACACCTTC
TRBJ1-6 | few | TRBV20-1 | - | CSARDGRGGVNSPLNF | TGCAGTGCTAGAGATGGGAGGGGAGGAGTTAATTCACCCCTCAACTTT
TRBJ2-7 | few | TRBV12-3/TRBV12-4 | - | CASSLALGDEQYF | TGTGCCAGCAGTTTAGCGCTAGGGGACGAGCAGTACTTC
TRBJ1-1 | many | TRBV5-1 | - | CASSLEVRQGNTEAFF | TGCGCCAGCAGCTTGGAGGTACGGCAGGGGAACACTGAAGCTTTCTTT
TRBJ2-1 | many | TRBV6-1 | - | CASSESRAGPEQFF | TGTGCCAGCAGTGAATCAAGGGCGGGACCTGAGCAGTTCTTC
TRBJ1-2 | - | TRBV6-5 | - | CASSYSSRVRTGTF | TGTGCCAGCAGTTACTCTTCCCGCGTTCGGACCGGGACCTTC
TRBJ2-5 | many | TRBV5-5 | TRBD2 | CASSLAGWGETQYF | TGTGCCAGCAGCTTAGCGGGATGGGGAGAGACCCAGTACTTC
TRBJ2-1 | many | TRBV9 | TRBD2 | CASSARTSGGNEQFF | TGTGCCAGCAGCGCCAGGACTAGCGGGGGGAATGAGCAGTTCTTC
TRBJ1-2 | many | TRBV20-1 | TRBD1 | CSARETRPGQGAGGYTF | TGCAGTGCTAGAGAGACCAGACCGGGACAGGGGGCCGGGGGCTACACCTTC
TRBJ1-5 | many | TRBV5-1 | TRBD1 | CASSSQGDQPQHF | TGCGCCAGCAGCTCTCAGGGGGACCAGCCCCAGCATTTT